The entry that follows covers one T cell receptor beta chain sequence. This clonotype turned up a few times. Its antigen target is currently unknown. Per-base qualities were not stored, and no clone one base away is much larger. The protocol used for the library was PCR. Data came from an Illumina HiSeq 2500. TCR libraries were prepared with molecular barcoding, using unique molecular identifiers to normalize TCRbeta repertoire quantification. The raw public reads went through TCRdb reprocessing: fastp at Q25, MiXCR clone calling, in-frame beta chains kept. A single entry per CDR3 protein holds the most common genes and DNA from its merged rows. This sample comprises 60,000 to 80,000 distinct CDR3 sequences, approximately 7.3% of them detected only once. 2% to 3% of the sample comes from the top ten. Reading from cysteine to phenylalanine, the CDR3 counts 13 amino acids. The CDR3 DNA has 39 bases and is translated from base 1. As encoded in the germline V gene, CDR1 is SGDLS while CDR2 is YYNGEE. V gives up 0 bases and J gives up 6 bases, and the segment between their germline ends measures 10 bases.

The data originate from a study of T-cell reconstitution after alpha-beta-depleted transplantation in children (dated by TCRdb to between 2015 and 2016). Study-level background: T-cell immune reconstitution after TCRalphabeta/CD19-depleted allogeneic hematopoietic cell transplantation in children was quantitatively tracked in the study by means of TCR repertoire profiling.

The chain is assembled from TRBV9 and TRBJ2-7; the D call could be TRBD1 or TRBD2, with each sharing 6 bases. The sequences come from PBMCs from the stem cell graft donor, collected from the stem cell graft. The origin of this receptor is a human donor who donated a stem cell graft to a child with acute lymphoblastic leukemia. The bases read TGTGCCAGCAGCGTAGGAGGGGGGACCGAGCAGTACTTC. Its product reads: CASSVGGGTEQYF.